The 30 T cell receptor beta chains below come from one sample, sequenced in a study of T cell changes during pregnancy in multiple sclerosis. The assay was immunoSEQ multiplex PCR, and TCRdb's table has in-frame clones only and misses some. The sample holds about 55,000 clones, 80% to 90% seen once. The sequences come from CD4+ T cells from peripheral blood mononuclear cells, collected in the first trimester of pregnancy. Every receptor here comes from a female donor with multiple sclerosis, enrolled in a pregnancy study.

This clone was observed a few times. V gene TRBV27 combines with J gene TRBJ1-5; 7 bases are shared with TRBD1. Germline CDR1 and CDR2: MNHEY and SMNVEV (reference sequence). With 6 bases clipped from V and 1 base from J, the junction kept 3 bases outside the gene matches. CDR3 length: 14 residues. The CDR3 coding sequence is TGTGCCAGCAGAATGACAGGGAGCAATCAGCCCCAGCATTTT. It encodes CASRMTGSNQPQHF.

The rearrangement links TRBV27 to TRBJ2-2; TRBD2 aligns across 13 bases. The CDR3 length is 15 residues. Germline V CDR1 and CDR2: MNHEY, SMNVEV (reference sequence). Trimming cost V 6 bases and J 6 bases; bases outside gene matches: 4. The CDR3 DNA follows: TGTGCCAGCAGCCTCGGACTAGCGGGAGCCGGGGAGCTGTTTTTT. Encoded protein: CASSLGLAGAGELFF.

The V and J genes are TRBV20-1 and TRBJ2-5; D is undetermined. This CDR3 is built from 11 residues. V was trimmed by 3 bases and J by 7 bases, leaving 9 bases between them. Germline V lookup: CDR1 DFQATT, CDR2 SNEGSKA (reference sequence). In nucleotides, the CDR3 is TGCAGTGCTAGTATTAGTTCGACCCAGTACTTC. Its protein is CSASISSTQYF.

CDR3 in amino acids: CASSLREGYEQYF. CDR3 DNA: TGCGCCAGCAGCTTACGGGAGGGCTACGAGCAGTACTTC. The chain links TRBV5-1 to TRBJ2-7, with TRBD2 matching over 8 bases. The CDR3 spans 13 residues. The J segment lost 3 bases and the V segment lost 2 bases, leaving 1 base of the junction unmatched. Per germline, CDR1 SGHRS and CDR2 YFSETQ.

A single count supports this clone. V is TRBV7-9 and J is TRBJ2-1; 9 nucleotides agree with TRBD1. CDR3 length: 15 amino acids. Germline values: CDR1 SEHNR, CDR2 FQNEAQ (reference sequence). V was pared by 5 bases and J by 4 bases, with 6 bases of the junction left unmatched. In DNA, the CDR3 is TGTGCCAGCAGCGCTCCGGGACAGGGTTACAATGAGCAGTTCTTC. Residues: CASSAPGQGYNEQFF.

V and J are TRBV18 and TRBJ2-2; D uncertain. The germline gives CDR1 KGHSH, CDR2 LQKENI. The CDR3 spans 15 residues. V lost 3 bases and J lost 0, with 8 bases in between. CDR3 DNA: TGTGCCAGCTCACCTACAACCGCGAACACCGGGGAGCTGTTTTTT. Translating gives CASSPTTANTGELFF. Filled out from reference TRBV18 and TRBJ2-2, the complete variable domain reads NAGVMQNPRHLVRRRGQEARLRCSPMKGHSHVYWYRQLPEEGLKFMVYLQKENIIDESGMPKERFSAEFPKEGPSILRIQQVVRGDSAAYFCASSPTTANTGELFFGEGSRLTVL.

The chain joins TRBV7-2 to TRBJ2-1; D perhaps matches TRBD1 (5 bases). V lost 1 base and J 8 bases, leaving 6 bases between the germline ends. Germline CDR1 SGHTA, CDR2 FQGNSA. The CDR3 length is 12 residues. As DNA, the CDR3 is TGTGCCAGCAGCTTAGGGGGCTATGAGCAGTTCTTC. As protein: CASSLGGYEQFF.

The CDR3 loop is CASNPSGQNTEAFF. In nucleotides, the CDR3 is TGTGCCAGCAATCCATCGGGACAGAACACTGAAGCTTTCTTT. The chain links TRBV28 to TRBJ1-1; the D gene is possibly TRBD1 (6 bases). Trimming shortened V by 7 bases and J by 1 base, and 13 bases separated the two germline ends. The CDR3 has 14 amino acids. Germline assignment: CDR1 MDHEN and CDR2 SYDVKM.

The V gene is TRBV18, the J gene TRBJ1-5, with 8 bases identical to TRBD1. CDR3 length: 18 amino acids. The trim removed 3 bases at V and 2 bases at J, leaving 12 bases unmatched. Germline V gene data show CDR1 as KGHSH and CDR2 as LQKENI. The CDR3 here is CASSPGTGRPDGNQPQHF. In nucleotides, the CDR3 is TGTGCCAGCTCACCCGGGACAGGAAGGCCCGACGGCAATCAGCCCCAGCATTTT.

CDR3 residues: CATFGTGRRNTEAFF. CDR3 nucleotides: TGTGCCACCTTCGGGACAGGGAGAAGGAACACTGAAGCTTTCTTT. V gene TRBV19 combines with J gene TRBJ1-1; the match to TRBD1 covers 9 bases. J was trimmed by 1 base and V by 10 bases; bases with no gene match: 10. From germline, CDR1 is LNHDA and CDR2 SQIVND (reference sequence). The CDR3 covers 15 residues.

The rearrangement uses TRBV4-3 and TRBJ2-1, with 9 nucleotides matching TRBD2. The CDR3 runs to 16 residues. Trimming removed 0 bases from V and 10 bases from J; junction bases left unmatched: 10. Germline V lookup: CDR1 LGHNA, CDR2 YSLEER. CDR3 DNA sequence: TGCGCCAGCAGCCAAGATCTGCGGGGGGGCCTGAGAGAGCAGTTCTTC. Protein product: CASSQDLRGGLREQFF.

CDR3 nucleotides: TGTGCCATCAGTGGACTAGCGGGCGTTGAGCAGTTCTTC. Translating gives CAISGLAGVEQFF. The chain joins TRBV10-3 to TRBJ2-1, with TRBD2 matching 10 bases. The germline gives CDR1 ENHRY, CDR2 SYGVKD. V trimming: 4 bases; J trimming: 9 bases; junction bases outside the gene matches: 3. The CDR3 extends over 13 amino acids.

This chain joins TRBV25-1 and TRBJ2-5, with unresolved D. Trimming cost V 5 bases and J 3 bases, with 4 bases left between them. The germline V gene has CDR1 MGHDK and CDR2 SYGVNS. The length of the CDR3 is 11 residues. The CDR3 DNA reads TGTGCCAGCAGTCCAAAAGAGACCCAGTACTTC. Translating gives CASSPKETQYF.

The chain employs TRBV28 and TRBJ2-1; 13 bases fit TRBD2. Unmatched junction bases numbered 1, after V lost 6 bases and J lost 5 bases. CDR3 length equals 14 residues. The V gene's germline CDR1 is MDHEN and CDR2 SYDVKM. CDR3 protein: CASRTSGRNNEQFF. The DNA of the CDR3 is TGTGCCAGCAGGACTAGCGGGAGGAACAATGAGCAGTTCTTC.

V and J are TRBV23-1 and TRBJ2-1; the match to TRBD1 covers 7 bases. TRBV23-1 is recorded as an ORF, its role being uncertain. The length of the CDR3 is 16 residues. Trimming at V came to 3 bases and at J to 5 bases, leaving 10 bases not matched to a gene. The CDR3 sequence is CASSHWEQGPHNEQFF. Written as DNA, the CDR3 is TGCGCCAGCAGTCATTGGGAACAGGGGCCCCACAATGAGCAGTTCTTC.

The CDR3 loop is CASSWTSGPRRYEQYF. In nucleotides, the CDR3 is TGTGCCAGCAGTTGGACTAGCGGCCCACGCAGGTACGAGCAGTACTTC. J is TRBJ2-7 and V is TRBV6-5; 10 positions match TRBD2. Germline V gene data show CDR1 as MNHEY and CDR2 as SVGAGI. J gave up 4 bases and V 4 bases, and 10 bases lay outside the gene matches. The CDR3 is 16 amino acids.

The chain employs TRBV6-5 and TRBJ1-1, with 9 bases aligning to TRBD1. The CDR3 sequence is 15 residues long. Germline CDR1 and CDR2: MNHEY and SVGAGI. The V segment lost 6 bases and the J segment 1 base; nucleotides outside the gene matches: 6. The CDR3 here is CASRRQGGSNTEAFF. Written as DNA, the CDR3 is TGTGCCAGCAGACGACAGGGGGGGTCGAACACTGAAGCTTTCTTT.

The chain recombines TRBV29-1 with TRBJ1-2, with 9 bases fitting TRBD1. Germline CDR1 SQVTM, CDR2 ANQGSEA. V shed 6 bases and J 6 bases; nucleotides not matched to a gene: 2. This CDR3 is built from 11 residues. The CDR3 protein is CSVGQGNGYTF. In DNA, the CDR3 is TGCAGCGTGGGACAGGGCAATGGCTACACCTTC.

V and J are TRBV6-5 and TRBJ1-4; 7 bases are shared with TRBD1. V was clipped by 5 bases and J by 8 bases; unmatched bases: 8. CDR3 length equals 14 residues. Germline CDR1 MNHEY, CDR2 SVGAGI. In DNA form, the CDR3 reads TGTGCCAGCAGTCAACAGGGGAATAACGAAAAACTGTTTTTT. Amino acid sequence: CASSQQGNNEKLFF.

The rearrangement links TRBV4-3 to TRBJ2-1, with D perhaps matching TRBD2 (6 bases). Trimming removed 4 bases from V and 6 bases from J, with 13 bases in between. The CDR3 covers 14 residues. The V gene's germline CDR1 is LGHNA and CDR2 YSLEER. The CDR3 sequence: CASSRTGLSNEQFF. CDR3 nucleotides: TGCGCCAGCAGCCGTACGGGACTCTCCAATGAGCAGTTCTTC.

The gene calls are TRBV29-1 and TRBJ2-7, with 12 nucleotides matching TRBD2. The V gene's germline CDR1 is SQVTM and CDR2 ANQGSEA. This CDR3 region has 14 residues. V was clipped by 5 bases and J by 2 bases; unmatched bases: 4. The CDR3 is CSVKTSGGTYEQYF. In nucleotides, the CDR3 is TGCAGCGTTAAGACTAGCGGGGGCACCTACGAGCAGTACTTC.

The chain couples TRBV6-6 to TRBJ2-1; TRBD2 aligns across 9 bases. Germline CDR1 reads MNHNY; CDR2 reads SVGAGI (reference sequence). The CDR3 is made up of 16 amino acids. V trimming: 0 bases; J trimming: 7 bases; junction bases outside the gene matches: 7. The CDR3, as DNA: TGTGCCAGCAGTTACTCCGCAGGCGGGAGGGGTAATGAGCAGTTCTTC. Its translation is CASSYSAGGRGNEQFF.

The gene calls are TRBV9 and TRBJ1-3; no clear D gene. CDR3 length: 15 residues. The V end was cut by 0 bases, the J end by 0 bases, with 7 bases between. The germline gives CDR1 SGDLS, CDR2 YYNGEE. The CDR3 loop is CASSVEKSSGNTIYF. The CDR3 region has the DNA TGTGCCAGCAGCGTAGAAAAGAGCTCTGGAAACACCATATATTTT.

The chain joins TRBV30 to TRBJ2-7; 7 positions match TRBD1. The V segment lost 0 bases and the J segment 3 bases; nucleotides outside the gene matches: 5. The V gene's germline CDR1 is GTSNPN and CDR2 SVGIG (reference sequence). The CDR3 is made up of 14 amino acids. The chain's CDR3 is CAWSVRTGHYEQYF. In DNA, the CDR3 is TGTGCCTGGAGTGTACGGACAGGACACTACGAGCAGTACTTC.

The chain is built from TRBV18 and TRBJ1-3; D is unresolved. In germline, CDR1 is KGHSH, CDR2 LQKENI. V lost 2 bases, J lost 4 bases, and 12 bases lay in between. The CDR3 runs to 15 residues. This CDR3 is CASSPTLNTGNTIYF. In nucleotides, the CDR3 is TGTGCCAGCTCACCAACATTAAACACGGGAAACACCATATATTTT.

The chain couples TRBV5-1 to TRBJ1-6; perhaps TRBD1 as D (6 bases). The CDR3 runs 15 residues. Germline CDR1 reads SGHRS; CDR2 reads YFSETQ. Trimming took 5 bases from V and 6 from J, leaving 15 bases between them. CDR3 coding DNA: TGCGCCAGCAGACTCTCAGGGGTCGGTAATTCACCCCTCCACTTT. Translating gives CASRLSGVGNSPLHF.

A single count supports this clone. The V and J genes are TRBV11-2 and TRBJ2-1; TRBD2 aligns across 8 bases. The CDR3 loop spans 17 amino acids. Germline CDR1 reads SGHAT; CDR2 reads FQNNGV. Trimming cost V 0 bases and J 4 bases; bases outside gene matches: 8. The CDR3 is CASSLDLVAGRYNEQFF. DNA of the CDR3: TGTGCCAGCAGCTTAGATTTAGTAGCGGGGCGATACAATGAGCAGTTCTTC. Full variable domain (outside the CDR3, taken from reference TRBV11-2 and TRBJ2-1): EAGVAQSPRYKIIEKRQSVAFWCNPISGHATLYWYQQILGQGPKLLIQFQNNGVVDDSQLPKDRFSAERLKGVDSTLKIQPAKLEDSAVYLCASSLDLVAGRYNEQFFGPGTRLTVL.

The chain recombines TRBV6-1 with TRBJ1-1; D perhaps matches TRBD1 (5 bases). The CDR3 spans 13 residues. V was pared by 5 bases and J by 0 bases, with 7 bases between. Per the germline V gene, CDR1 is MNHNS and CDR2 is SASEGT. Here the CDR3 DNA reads TGTGCCAGCAGTAGGACACTGAACACTGAAGCTTTCTTT. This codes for CASSRTLNTEAFF.

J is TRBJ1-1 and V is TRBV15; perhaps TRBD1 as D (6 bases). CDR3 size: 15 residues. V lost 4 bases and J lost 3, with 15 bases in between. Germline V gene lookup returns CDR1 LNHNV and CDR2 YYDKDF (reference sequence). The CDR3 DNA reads TGTGCCACCAGCATCCGTGGGGCAGGGGACACTGAAGCTTTCTTT. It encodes CATSIRGAGDTEAFF.

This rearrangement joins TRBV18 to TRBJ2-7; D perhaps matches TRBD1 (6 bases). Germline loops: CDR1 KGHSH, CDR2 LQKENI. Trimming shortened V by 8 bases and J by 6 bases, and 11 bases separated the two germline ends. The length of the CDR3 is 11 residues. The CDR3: CASQGKGEQYF. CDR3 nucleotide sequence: TGTGCCAGCCAGGGGAAGGGCGAGCAGTACTTC.